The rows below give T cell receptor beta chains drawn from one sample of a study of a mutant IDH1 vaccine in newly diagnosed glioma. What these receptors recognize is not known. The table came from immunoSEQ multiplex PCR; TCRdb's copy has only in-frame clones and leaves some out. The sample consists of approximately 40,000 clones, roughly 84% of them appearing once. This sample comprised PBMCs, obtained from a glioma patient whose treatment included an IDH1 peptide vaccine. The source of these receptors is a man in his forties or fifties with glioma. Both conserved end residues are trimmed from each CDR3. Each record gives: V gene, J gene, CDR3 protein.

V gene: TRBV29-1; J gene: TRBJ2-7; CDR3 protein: SVAGREGAYEQY
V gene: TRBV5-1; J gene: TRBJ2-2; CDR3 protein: ASKWGATGELF
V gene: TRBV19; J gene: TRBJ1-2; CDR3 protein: ASSIRGQRDEGYT
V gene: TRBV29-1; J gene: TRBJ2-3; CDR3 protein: SVARAADTQY
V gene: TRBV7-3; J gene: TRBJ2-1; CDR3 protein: ASSLTGTNYNEQF
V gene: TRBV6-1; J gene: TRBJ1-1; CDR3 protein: ASSEMGGNTEAF
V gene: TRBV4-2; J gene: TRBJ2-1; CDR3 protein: ASSPRGGRADEQF
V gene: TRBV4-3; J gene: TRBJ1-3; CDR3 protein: ASSQDISSSGNTIY
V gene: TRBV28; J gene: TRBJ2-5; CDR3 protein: ASSPGQSQETQY
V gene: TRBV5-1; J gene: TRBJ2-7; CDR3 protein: ASSLVRLAGPYEQY
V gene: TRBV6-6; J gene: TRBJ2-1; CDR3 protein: ATRGLAGYNEQF
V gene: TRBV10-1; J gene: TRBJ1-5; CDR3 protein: ASSDRGLQPQH
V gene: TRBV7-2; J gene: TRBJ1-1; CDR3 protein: ASSPTAEAF
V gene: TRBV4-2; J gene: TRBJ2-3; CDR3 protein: ASSQDLSKGVDTQY
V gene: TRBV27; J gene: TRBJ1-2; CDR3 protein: ASTQRGRDYGYT
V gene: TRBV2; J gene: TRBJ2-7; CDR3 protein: AGSFQGGEQY
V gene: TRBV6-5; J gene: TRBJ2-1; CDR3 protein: ASSRTRGNEQF
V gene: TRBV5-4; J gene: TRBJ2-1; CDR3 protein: ASSWWGNEQF
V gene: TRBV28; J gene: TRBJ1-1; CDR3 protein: ASSSPGTANTEAF
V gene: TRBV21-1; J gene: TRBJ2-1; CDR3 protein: ASTGQCSYNEQF
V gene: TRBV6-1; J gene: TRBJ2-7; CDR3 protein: ASRGDGSYEQY
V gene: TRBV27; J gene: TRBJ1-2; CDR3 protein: ASSWDRGNYGYT
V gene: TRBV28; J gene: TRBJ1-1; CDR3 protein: ASSWLDRLTEAF
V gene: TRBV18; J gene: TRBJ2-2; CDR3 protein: ASSLDFTGELF
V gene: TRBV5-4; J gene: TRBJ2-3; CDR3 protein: ASSISTDTQY
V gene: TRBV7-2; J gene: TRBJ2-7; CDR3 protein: ASSFAGTGSYEQY
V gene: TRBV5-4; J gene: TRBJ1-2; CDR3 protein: ASSLDNREYGYT
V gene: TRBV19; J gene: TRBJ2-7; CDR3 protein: ASSLSGGSGSTYEQY
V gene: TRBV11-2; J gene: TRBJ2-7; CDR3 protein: ASSLGSGSGEQY
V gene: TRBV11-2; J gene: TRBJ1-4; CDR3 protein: ASSLDYATEKLF
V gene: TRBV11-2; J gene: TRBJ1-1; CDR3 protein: ASSFNGASNTEAF
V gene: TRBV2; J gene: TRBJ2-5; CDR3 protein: ASTGTGGRETQY
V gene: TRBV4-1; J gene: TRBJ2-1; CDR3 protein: ASTERQGNYNEQF
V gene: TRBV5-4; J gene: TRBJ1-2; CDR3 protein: ASSPDPAYGYT
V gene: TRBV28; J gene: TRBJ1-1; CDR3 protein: ASTAPSRAEAF
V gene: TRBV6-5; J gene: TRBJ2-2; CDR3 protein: ATLYRGYTGELF
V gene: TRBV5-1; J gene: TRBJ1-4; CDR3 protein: ASSSLGPTNEKLF
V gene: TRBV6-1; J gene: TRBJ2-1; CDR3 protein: ASSFTGDNEQF
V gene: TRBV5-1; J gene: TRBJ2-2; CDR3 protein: ASSFVTPNTGELF
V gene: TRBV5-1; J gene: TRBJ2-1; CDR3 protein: ASSLEGTSGSNEQF
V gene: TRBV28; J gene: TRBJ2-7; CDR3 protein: ASSSEYYEQY
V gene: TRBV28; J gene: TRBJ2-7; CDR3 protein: ASTQGRISYEQY
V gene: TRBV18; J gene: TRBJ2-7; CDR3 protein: ASSTIQGSEQY
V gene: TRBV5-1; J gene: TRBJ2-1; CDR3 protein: ASSVTSGTSYNEQF
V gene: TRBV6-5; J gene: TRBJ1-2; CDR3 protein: ASSTIRTGGYT
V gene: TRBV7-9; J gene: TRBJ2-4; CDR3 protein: ASSFSGQLAKNIQY
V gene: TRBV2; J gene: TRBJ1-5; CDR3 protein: ASSERAVYSNQPQH
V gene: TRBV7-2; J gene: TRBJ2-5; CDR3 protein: ASSLFGQTLETQY
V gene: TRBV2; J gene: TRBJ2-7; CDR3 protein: ASSDVGHYEQY
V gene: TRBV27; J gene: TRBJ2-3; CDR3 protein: ASSLSPRVAYTDTQY
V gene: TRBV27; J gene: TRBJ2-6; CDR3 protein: ASSSTGSGANVLT
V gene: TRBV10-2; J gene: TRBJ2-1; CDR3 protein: ASSTGGRVDEQF
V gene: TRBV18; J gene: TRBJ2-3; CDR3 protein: ASSPPGADTQY